The sequence of this T cell receptor (beta chain) was determined in a study of Tregs in tolerant kidney transplant recipients. Mixed chimerism was transient after nonmyeloablative marrow transplants from related graft donors. Unstimulated Tregs (CD4+CD25+CD127-) and CD4+CD25- non-Tregs were sorted from PBMCs. The data were produced by immunoSEQ multiplex PCR, yet TCRdb's version contains in-frame clones alone and is incomplete. Found here are about 81,000 clones, over 75% of them singletons; the top ten hold roughly 1.4%. The J segment lost 6 bases and the V segment lost 4 bases, leaving 8 bases of the junction unmatched. The CDR3 totals 14 residues. Germline CDR1 reads SGHAT; CDR2 reads FQNNGV. Remarks on this clone: As yet, its antigen is unknown.

Study-wide results and limits: Activated donor B cell expansion appeared to reveal the most relevant donor-specific TCRbeta repertoire.

The sequences come from CD4+ T cells from blood (PBMCs), collected 24 months after the transplant. This sequence originates from a human patient who received a combined kidney and bone marrow transplant. These T cells may partly come from the graft donor. The chain combines TRBV11-2 with TRBJ2-7; 8 bases line up with TRBD1. The CDR3 is CASSSRTGLSEQYF. For the CDR3, the DNA is TGTGCCAGCAGCTCCCGGACAGGGTTAAGCGAGCAGTACTTC.